The 6 T cell receptor beta chains given below trace back to one sample, sequenced in a study of siplizumab effects on memory and regulatory T cells. Repertoires were generated with immunoSEQ multiplex PCR, while TCRdb's copy carries only in-frame clones and drops some. Here the sample spans some 100,000 clones, about 92% being singletons. The sequencing input was Tregs sorted from blood. These receptors came from a human donor in good health.

The count of this clone is one. The chain links TRBV19 to TRBJ1-4, with D possibly matching TRBD1 (5 bases). Germline CDR1 LNHDA, CDR2 SQIVND (reference sequence). This CDR3 is built from 13 residues. Trimming took 3 bases from V and 8 from J, leaving 10 bases between them. CDR3 nucleotide sequence: TGTGCCAGTAGTATTTCGGGGCTAGAAAAACTGTTTTTT. It specifies CASSISGLEKLFF. The variable domain in full, with the rest retrieved from reference TRBV19 and TRBJ1-4, is DGGITQSPKYLFRKEGQNVTLSCEQNLNHDAMYWYRQDPGQGLRLIYYSQIVNDFQKGDIAEGYSVSREKKESFPLTVTSAQKNPTAFYLCASSISGLEKLFFGSGTQLSVL.

The chain uses TRBV10-3 and TRBJ1-6, with TRBD1 as a possible D gene (6 bases). Trimming shortened V by 4 bases and J by 7 bases, and 14 bases separated the two germline ends. This CDR3 is built from 15 residues. CDR1 and CDR2 from the germline V gene are ENHRY and SYGVKD. The CDR3 nucleotides read TGTGCCATCAGTGGACATTTGGGGGCGAATTCACCCCTCCACTTT. As protein: CAISGHLGANSPLHF.

The chain recombines TRBV5-1 with TRBJ2-2; D call uncertain. The V and J ends lost 4 bases and 3 bases respectively, with 4 bases between them. This CDR3 is built from 12 residues. Germline V CDR1 and CDR2: SGHRS, YFSETQ. The DNA of the CDR3 is TGCGCCAGCAGCCCCCACACCGGGGAGCTGTTTTTT. This translates into CASSPHTGELFF.

Only one count was recorded for this clone. The rearrangement links TRBV7-9 to TRBJ1-5, with TRBD1 matching 9 bases. V shed 5 bases and J 5 bases; nucleotides not matched to a gene: 7. The CDR3 contains 15 residues. CDR1 and CDR2 from the germline V gene are SEHNR and FQNEAQ (reference sequence). The CDR3 spells CASSISTGGYQPQHF. The CDR3 DNA is TGTGCCAGCAGCATTTCGACAGGGGGGTATCAGCCCCAGCATTTT.

The J gene is TRBJ2-2, the V gene TRBV5-1, with a weak D call TRBD1 (6 bases). Per germline, CDR1 SGHRS and CDR2 YFSETQ. The CDR3 extends over 15 amino acids. Trimming shortened V by 1 base and J by 1 base, and 8 bases separated the two germline ends. The CDR3 DNA sequence: TGCGCCAGCAGCTTGAAACAGGGGAACACCGGGGAGCTGTTTTTT. It specifies CASSLKQGNTGELFF. Full variable domain (missing parts from reference TRBV5-1 and TRBJ2-2): KAGVTQTPRYLIKTRGQQVTLSCSPISGHRSVSWYQQTPGQGLQFLFEYFSETQRNKGNFPGRFSGRQFSNSRSEMNVSTLELGDSALYLCASSLKQGNTGELFFGEGSRLTVL.

The V gene is TRBV5-1, the J gene TRBJ1-2; the D is unclear. The CDR3 contains 15 residues. The V gene lost 4 bases and the J gene lost 5 bases, with 18 bases spanning the gap. Germline V gene data show CDR1 as SGHRS and CDR2 as YFSETQ. Written as DNA, the CDR3 is TGCGCCAGCAGCCAATCGGGCCCCTGGGTATATGGCTACACCTTC. Encoded protein: CASSQSGPWVYGYTF.